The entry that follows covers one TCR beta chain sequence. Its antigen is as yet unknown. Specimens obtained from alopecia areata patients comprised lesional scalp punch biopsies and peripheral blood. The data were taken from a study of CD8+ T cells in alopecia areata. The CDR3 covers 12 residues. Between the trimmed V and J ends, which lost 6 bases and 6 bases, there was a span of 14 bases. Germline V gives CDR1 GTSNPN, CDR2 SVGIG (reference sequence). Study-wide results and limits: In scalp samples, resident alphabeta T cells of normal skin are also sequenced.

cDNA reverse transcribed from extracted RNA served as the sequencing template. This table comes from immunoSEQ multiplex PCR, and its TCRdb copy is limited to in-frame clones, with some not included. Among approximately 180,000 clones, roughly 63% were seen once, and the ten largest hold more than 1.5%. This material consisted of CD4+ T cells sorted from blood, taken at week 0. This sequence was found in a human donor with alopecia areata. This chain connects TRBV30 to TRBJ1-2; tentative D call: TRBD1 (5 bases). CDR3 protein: CACGTSSHGYTF. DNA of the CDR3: TGTGCCTGTGGGACCTCAAGCCATGGCTACACCTTC.